Listed here are 27 T cell receptor beta chains from one sample, sequenced in a study of T-cell memory formation after mild COVID-19. TCRdb redid the calling of the 5' RACE reads with MiXCR, one entry per CDR3 protein. The table includes about 450,000 distinct CDR3 sequences, about a quarter detected once. Material: PBMCs or a T cell subset sorted from them (not recorded which). These TCRs come from an adult woman who had mild COVID-19 (a few samples of this study predate the infection). Cell type and time point are not known.

The chain links TRBV6-2 or TRBV6-3 to TRBJ2-3; 10 nucleotides agree with TRBD2. The CDR3 spans 19 residues. Per germline, CDR1 MNHEY and CDR2 SVGEGT. The V and J ends lost 2 bases and 3 bases, in that order; junction bases with no gene match: 14. The CDR3, as DNA: TGTGCCAGCAGTTACGAGGCCTCTAGCGGGAGACCCACTACAGATACGCAGTATTTT. Its protein product is CASSYEASSGRPTTDTQYF.

In the case of this clonotype: Mismatch with germline at one junction end may stem from a read error. The chain combines TRBV5-1 with TRBJ2-7, with 8 bases lining up with TRBD1. This CDR3 is built from 13 residues. Germline CDR1 reads SGHRS; CDR2 reads YFSETQ. CDR3 sequence (DNA): TGCGCCAGCACCTTGGACAGGGAGTACGAGCAGTACTTC. The encoded protein is CASTLDREYEQYF.

This clonotype was seen more than once but under ten times. This chain joins TRBV6-2 or TRBV6-3 and TRBJ1-4; D gene unclear. The ends were cut back, 5 bases at V and 10 bases at J, with 8 bases in the middle. The CDR3 covers 11 residues. Germline CDR1 MNHEY, CDR2 SVGEGT. CDR3 residues: CASSRGGKLFF. In DNA, the CDR3 is TGTGCCAGCAGTCGAGGTGGAAAACTGTTTTTT.

This clonotype has just a few counts. The chain is built from TRBV7-6 and TRBJ1-1; the match to TRBD1 covers 8 bases. Trimming cost V 5 bases and J 5 bases; bases outside gene matches: 4. Germline V lookup: CDR1 SGHVS, CDR2 FNYEAQ. The CDR3 extends over 13 amino acids. CDR3 nucleotide sequence: TGTGCCAGCAGCGAAGACAGGGGTACTGAAGCTTTCTTT. Its translation is CASSEDRGTEAFF.

This clonotype was seen a few times. The chain couples TRBV7-2 to TRBJ1-1; unclear D gene. Germline-derived CDR1 and CDR2 are SGHTA and FQGNSA. CDR3 length equals 13 residues. V was clipped by 7 bases and J by 11 bases, with 20 bases between them. For the CDR3, the DNA is TGTGCCAGCAACGAGTTAGAAAAAACTAAGGCTTTCTTT. Its translation: CASNELEKTKAFF. Supplemented by reference TRBV7-2 and TRBJ1-1, the full variable domain reads GAGVSQSPSNKVTEKGKDVELRCDPISGHTALYWYRQSLGQGLEFLIYFQGNSAPDKSGLPSDRFSAERTGGSVSTLTIQRTQQEDSAVYLCASNELEKTKAFFGQGTRLTVV.

The chain joins TRBV3-1 to TRBJ2-3, with a weak D call TRBD2 (5 bases). This CDR3 spans 15 amino acids. The V end was cut by 4 bases, the J end by 0 bases, with 11 bases between. CDR1 is LGHDT, CDR2 YNNKEL, per germline (reference sequence). This CDR3 reads CASSPASFSTDTQYF. In nucleotides, the CDR3 is TGTGCCAGCAGCCCGGCTAGCTTTAGCACAGATACGCAGTATTTT.

The sample holds a few counts of this clonotype. V usage is TRBV5-1 and J usage is TRBJ2-1; 8 bases agree with TRBD1. V lost 3 bases and J lost 7; bases outside the gene matches: 6. From germline, CDR1 is SGHRS and CDR2 YFSETQ. The CDR3 covers 14 residues. The DNA for the CDR3 is TGCGCCAGCAGCTCTTCCGGGACAGGAAATGAGCAGTTCTTC. The encoded protein is CASSSSGTGNEQFF. Supplemented by reference TRBV5-1 and TRBJ2-1, the full variable domain reads KAGVTQTPRYLIKTRGQQVTLSCSPISGHRSVSWYQQTPGQGLQFLFEYFSETQRNKGNFPGRFSGRQFSNSRSEMNVSTLELGDSALYLCASSSSGTGNEQFFGPGTRLTVL.

The V call is TRBV2, the J call TRBJ2-1; D gene ambiguous. This CDR3 has 14 amino acids. V was cut by 3 bases and J by 6 bases, with 12 bases left in between. The germline V gene encodes CDR1 SNHLY and CDR2 FYNNEI. CDR3 residues: CASSELRSLNEQFF. CDR3 in DNA: TGTGCCAGCAGTGAGCTCAGGAGTCTCAATGAGCAGTTCTTC.

This clonotype was counted a few times. The J gene is TRBJ2-2, the V gene TRBV29-1; no firm D call. V was trimmed by 6 bases and J by 0 bases, leaving 14 bases between them. Germline CDR1 SQVTM, CDR2 ANQGSEA. This CDR3 has 15 residues. For the CDR3, the DNA is TGCAGCGTGCAGGCCGCTCAAACGAACACCGGGGAGCTGTTTTTT. Its protein product is CSVQAAQTNTGELFF.

There are a few counts of this clonotype. This chain's CDR3 is CASSQDPRRGRGSTDTQYF. The CDR3 coding sequence is TGTGCCAGCAGCCAAGACCCACGAAGGGGCAGGGGTAGCACAGATACGCAGTATTTT. The chain uses TRBV3-1 and TRBJ2-3; possible D gene TRBD1, 6 bases. There are 19 residues in the CDR3. Deletions cut 0 bases from V and 0 bases from J, with 19 bases between. In germline, CDR1 is LGHDT, CDR2 YNNKEL (reference sequence).

The gene calls are TRBV5-1 and TRBJ1-1; D not certain. V was shortened by 0 bases and J by 11 bases, with 11 bases between the two germline ends. Germline values: CDR1 SGHRS, CDR2 YFSETQ. CDR3 length: 12 amino acids. The CDR3 DNA follows: TGCGCCAGCAGCTTGGACGCGGAGATGGCTTTCTTT. This sequence encodes CASSLDAEMAFF.

V is TRBV21-1 and J is TRBJ2-5; TRBD1 is the table's D call, not checked against the DNA. TRBV21-1 is termed a pseudogene. The CDR3 runs 15 residues. CDR3 nucleotides: TGTGCCAGCAGCGCTCTCGGGACATTGGGAGAGACCCAGTACTTC. It is translated as CASSALGTLGETQYF.

This clonotype appeared many times. The chain uses TRBV7-6 and TRBJ2-5, with D tentatively TRBD1 or TRBD2 (5 bases each). Trimming pared 5 bases from V and 2 bases from J, leaving 18 bases between. The CDR3 has 16 residues. CDR1 and CDR2 (germline): SGHVS, FNYEAQ. Here the CDR3 reads CASSPRASRGQETQYF. CDR3 DNA sequence: TGTGCCAGCAGCCCCAGGGCTAGCCGAGGTCAAGAGACCCAGTACTTC.

This chain joins TRBV27 and TRBJ2-7; unclear D gene. This CDR3 is 15 amino acids long. Trimming took 7 bases from V and 3 from J, leaving 19 bases between them. Germline loops: CDR1 MNHEY, CDR2 SMNVEV (reference sequence). CDR3 residues: CASIPTIPGNYEQYF. CDR3 nucleotide sequence: TGTGCCAGCATCCCCACAATACCGGGCAACTACGAGCAGTACTTC.

This clonotype was recorded only once. The J gene is TRBJ1-1, the V gene TRBV14, with D hard to call. V was pared by 5 bases and J by 0 bases, with 4 bases between. The CDR3 sequence is 12 residues long. Germline-derived CDR1 and CDR2 are SGHDN and FVKESK. The CDR3, as DNA: TGTGCCAGCAGCTGGCTGAACACTGAAGCTTTCTTT. Residues: CASSWLNTEAFF.

The sample holds a few counts of this clonotype. V and J are TRBV23-1 and TRBJ1-5; weak D call: TRBD1 (5 bases). TRBV23-1 is annotated as an ORF whose role is uncertain. The CDR3 is 16 amino acids. Trimming removed 3 bases from V and 0 bases from J, with 12 bases in between. The CDR3, as DNA: TGCGCCAGCAGTCAGCCCGACAGTTCTAGCAATCAGCCCCAGCATTTT. This codes for CASSQPDSSSNQPQHF.

V is TRBV2 and J is TRBJ1-2; the match to TRBD1 covers 8 bases. Unmatched junction bases numbered 11, after V lost 1 base and J lost 4 bases. The CDR3 consists of 17 residues. Germline lookup yields CDR1 SNHLY and CDR2 FYNNEI. The CDR3 nucleotides are TGTGCCAGCAGTGAAGTTGGCAGGGGGCATCTACCCTATGGCTACACCTTC. It codes for CASSEVGRGHLPYGYTF.

This clonotype was detected ten times or more. V gene TRBV20-1 combines with J gene TRBJ2-3; the D gene is possibly TRBD2 (7 bases). The CDR3 spans 16 residues. The V end lost 6 bases, the J end lost 1 base, and 20 bases lay between the germline ends. Germline V gene lookup returns CDR1 DFQATT and CDR2 SNEGSKA (reference sequence). CDR3 sequence (DNA): TGCAGTGCCGACGGGGGGCTACTCGACGGCACAGATACGCAGTATTTT. This gives the protein CSADGGLLDGTDTQYF.

The chain uses TRBV7-9 and TRBJ1-5; D ambiguous. The V end lost 1 base, the J end lost 4 bases, and 11 bases lay between the germline ends. The CDR3 spans 15 residues. Germline V gene sequence: CDR1 SEHNR, CDR2 FQNEAQ (reference sequence). For the CDR3, the DNA is TGTGCCAGCAGCTTAGTCCAGGACGGGAATCAGCCCCAGCATTTT. Its translation is CASSLVQDGNQPQHF.

The J gene is TRBJ1-2, the V gene TRBV2; no clear D gene. Deletions cut 1 base from V and 5 bases from J, with 8 bases between. The CDR3 extends over 13 amino acids. Germline CDR1 is SNHLY and CDR2 is FYNNEI. The CDR3 DNA is TGTGCCAGCAGTGAAGAACGGACTTATGGCTACACCTTC. Its translation: CASSEERTYGYTF.

This clonotype turned up a few times. The chain recombines TRBV7-6 with TRBJ2-1, with 15 nucleotides matching TRBD2. V lost 5 bases to trimming and J lost 6 bases; unmatched junction nucleotides: 8. CDR1 and CDR2 (germline): SGHVS, FNYEAQ. CDR3 size: 17 residues. CDR3 loop: CASSRGLAGGRSNEQFF. As DNA, the CDR3 is TGTGCCAGCAGCCGCGGACTAGCGGGGGGGCGGTCCAATGAGCAGTTCTTC.

The V call is TRBV19, the J call TRBJ1-4; 7 positions match TRBD1. Germline lookup yields CDR1 LNHDA and CDR2 SQIVND (reference sequence). The CDR3 spans 15 residues. Trimming cost V 4 bases and J 4 bases; bases outside gene matches: 6. In DNA form, the CDR3 reads TGTGCCAGTAGTAGACAGGGCTCGAGTAATGAAAAACTGTTTTTT. Amino acid sequence: CASSRQGSSNEKLFF. The entire variable domain, with the rest obtained from reference TRBV19 and TRBJ1-4, is as follows: DGGITQSPKYLFRKEGQNVTLSCEQNLNHDAMYWYRQDPGQGLRLIYYSQIVNDFQKGDIAEGYSVSREKKESFPLTVTSAQKNPTAFYLCASSRQGSSNEKLFFGSGTQLSVL.

In DNA, the CDR3 is TGTGCCAGCAGCTTAAACCTCGGACTAGCGGCATCAAATGAGCAGTTCTTC. This gives the protein CASSLNLGLAASNEQFF. The chain employs TRBV7-6 and TRBJ2-1, with 10 positions matching TRBD2. The trim removed 2 bases at V and 7 bases at J, leaving 11 bases unmatched. Germline CDR1 reads SGHVS; CDR2 reads FNYEAQ. The CDR3 runs 17 residues.

This clonotype was seen a handful of times. This chain links TRBV20-1 with TRBJ2-3, with D possibly matching TRBD2 (6 bases). Per germline, CDR1 DFQATT and CDR2 SNEGSKA (reference sequence). V was trimmed by 6 bases and J by 0 bases, leaving 10 bases between them. This CDR3 spans 13 amino acids. The CDR3, as DNA: TGCAGTGCCTTAGCGGAGAGCACAGATACGCAGTATTTT. As protein: CSALAESTDTQYF.

J is TRBJ1-2 and V is TRBV7-3, with D possibly being TRBD1 (5 bases). There are 15 residues in the CDR3. Trimming shortened V by 5 bases and J by 3 bases, and 16 bases separated the two germline ends. Per the germline V gene, CDR1 is SGHTA and CDR2 is FQGTGA. Here the CDR3 DNA reads TGTGCCAGCAGCATCTCAGGGCATAGCGACTATGGCTACACCTTC. Its translation is CASSISGHSDYGYTF.

This clonotype was counted a few times. V usage is TRBV24-1 and J usage is TRBJ1-5, with D possibly matching TRBD1 (5 bases). The V end was cut by 6 bases, the J end by 2 bases, with 13 bases between. The CDR3 has 15 residues. Germline CDR1 reads KGHDR; CDR2 reads SFDVKD. This CDR3 reads CATSYGGVGNQPQHF. CDR3 DNA sequence: TGTGCCACCAGTTATGGGGGAGTAGGCAATCAGCCCCAGCATTTT.

This clonotype was observed a handful of times. J is TRBJ2-5 and V is TRBV7-8; D might be TRBD2 (6 bases). The V gene's germline CDR1 is SGHVS and CDR2 FQNEAQ. V lost 0 bases to trimming and J lost 10 bases, with 9 bases between them. The CDR3 length is 12 residues. CDR3 DNA sequence: TGTGCCAGCAGCTTAGCGGGCGGGAACCAGTACTTC. Its translation: CASSLAGGNQYF. The full variable domain, its missing parts supplied by reference TRBV7-8 and TRBJ2-5, is GAGVSQSPRYKVAKRGQDVALRCDPISGHVSLFWYQQALGQGPEFLTYFQNEAQLDKSGLPSDRFFAERPEGSVSTLKIQRTQQEDSAVYLCASSLAGGNQYFGPGTRLLVL.